Detailed here is one TCR beta chain. This clone appeared a few times. This receptor's antigen is unknown. Within one base of it there is no much larger clone, and no base qualities were kept. Each collaborating institution followed its own protocols to collect whole blood in K2EDTA tubes. For TCRbeta analysis, collaborators shipped samples in one of three forms: frozen whole blood, isolated PBMCs, or DNA extracted from either of those sample types. TCRbeta CDR3 regions were amplified from genomic DNA using the immunoSEQ Assay, a bias-controlled multiplex PCR. On the authors' methods: The number of nucleated cells in each sample was estimated by amplification of reference gene primers within the assay. To quantify the absolute abundance of each unique TCRbeta CDR3 rearrangement, sequence reads were collapsed and filtered. Productive Simpson clonality was computed per sample as the square root of Simpson's diversity index over productive rearrangements. TCRdb carries this immuneACCESS record with in-frame sequences only. Its versions omit some clonotypes, under half of them owing to an unresolved V gene in the studies checked, with the rest unexplained. V, J and clone size were drawn from that table, and D and trimming were deduced from the DNA. This sample holds 100,000 to 120,000 clones; about 72% were observed only once. The ten largest account for about 7.1% of the sample.

This entry comes from a study of blood T cell repertoires in COVID-19 (dated by TCRdb to the early 2020s). In the study overall: The collaborator samples originated in the United States, Italy and Spain and spanned the acute and convalescent phases of COVID-19. The prospective study material was composed of cDNA or gDNA derived from T cells, B-cell-depleted T cells, or PBMCs. Where available, HLA class I and class II types were taken from metadata supplied by the sample provider and were not determined by assay-based typing. Samples came from the ongoing ImmuneRACE study (first 160 participants) plus 1,254 subjects from 6 global collaborators. Subjects who had been exposed to COVID-19, were actively infected with it, or had recovered from it provided the deeply sampled blood TCRbeta repertoires that made up the dataset. The repertoires were released in a freely available public database intended as a resource for research on the immune response to SARS-CoV-2. Sample metadata almost always included a de-identified subject ID, COVID-19 status, age in years and sex.

What the work shows at the level of the full study, not this receptor alone: The quantity of clinical and demographic metadata differed by source and by participant and was supplied without curation.

The sequencing input was peripheral blood. This receptor was identified in a woman aged 60-70 years with acute or convalescent COVID-19.

Here is the DNA: TGTGCCAGCAGCACCGCATTTTTGGGCGAGGGAGGCTATGGCTACACCTTC. Translated, it gives CASSTAFLGEGGYGYTF. The V gene is TRBV7-9 and the J gene is TRBJ1-2; no D gene call is confident. V is cut by 5 bases and J by 4 bases, and the space between the germline ends is 23 bases. Its CDR3 holds 17 amino acids, cysteine through phenylalanine. Kept here is only the CDR3 DNA, which spans 51 bases and is read in frame from base 1. CDR1 SEHNR and CDR2 FQNEAQ were looked up in the germline V gene (reference sequence).